This T cell receptor beta chain was identified during a study of response to subunit inactivated influenza vaccine. General study points: The authors offered the suggestion that each seasonal influenza vaccination recruits few new T cells.

TCRdb recomputed calls from the RT-PCR reads with MiXCR, one row per CDR3 protein. The sample contains 490,000 or so distinct CDR3 sequences, less than 10% of which appear only once. Per the germline V gene, CDR1 is LGHNA and CDR2 is YNFKEQ. This CDR3 contains 14 residues. J gave up 7 bases and V 0 bases, and 2 bases lay outside the gene matches. Concerning this clonotype itself: Its antigen remains unknown.

Material: PBMCs from blood, obtained less than 25 months after vaccination. The TCR sequence derives from a man between 50 and 75 years old who received an inactivated influenza vaccine. This chain uses TRBV4-2 with TRBJ1-5; 8 bases match TRBD1. The CDR3 sequence: CASSQEDRDQPQHF. DNA for the CDR3: TGTGCCAGCAGCCAAGAGGACAGGGACCAGCCCCAGCATTTT.